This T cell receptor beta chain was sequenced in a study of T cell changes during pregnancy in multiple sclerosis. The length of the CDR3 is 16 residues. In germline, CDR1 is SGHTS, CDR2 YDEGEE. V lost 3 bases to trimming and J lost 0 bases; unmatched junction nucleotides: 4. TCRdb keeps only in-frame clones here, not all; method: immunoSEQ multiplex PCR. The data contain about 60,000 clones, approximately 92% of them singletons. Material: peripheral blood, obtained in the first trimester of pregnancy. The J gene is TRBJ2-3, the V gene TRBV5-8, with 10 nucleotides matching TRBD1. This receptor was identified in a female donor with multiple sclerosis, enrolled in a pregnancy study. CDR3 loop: CASSYGTGVSTDTQYF. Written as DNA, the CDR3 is TGTGCCAGCAGCTATGGGACAGGGGTTAGCACAGATACGCAGTATTTT.